The subject of this entry is one T cell receptor (beta chain). What it binds is unknown. This entry is derived from a study of T cell responses to AZD1222 COVID-19 vaccine. Germline lookup yields CDR1 MNHNS and CDR2 SASEGT. Trimming shortened V by 2 bases and J by 9 bases, and 7 bases separated the two germline ends. This CDR3 contains 11 residues. Findings of the study overall: White British donors predominated, females outnumbered males, and clonal diversity was possibly underestimated.

Second-dose timings of about 4 or about 12 weeks were pooled. Sequenced by immunoSEQ multiplex PCR; TCRdb stores in-frame clones only, minus some. The sample shows more than 150,000 clones, 85% to 95% of them seen only once. The receptor's source is an adult who received the AZD1222 COVID-19 vaccine. This material consisted of peripheral blood, taken 28 days after the second AZD1222 dose. The V gene is TRBV6-1, the J gene TRBJ2-5, with D uncertain. DNA for the CDR3: TGTGCCAGCAGTGAATCGAGGCCCCAGTACTTC. Its translation: CASSESRPQYF.